Listed below are T cell receptor beta chains from one sample, sequenced in a study of early T cells in non-severe SARS-CoV-2 infection. In TCRdb, the 5' RACE reads were re-called with MiXCR into one record per CDR3 protein. The table records tens of thousands of distinct CDR3 sequences, approximately 4.6% of them present only once. The specimen sequenced was whole blood. The origin of the receptors is an adult who was a healthcare worker with PCR-confirmed SARS-CoV-2 infection or an uninfected control (not recorded which). Each CDR3 is given with its conserved first and last residue. Each record gives: CDR3 protein, CDR3 DNA, V gene, clone size, D gene, J gene. The D gene is left open where the match is weak. Expanded clones are given a class, and other clones once, few, many or no size at all.

CDR3: CASSYQQGTYEQYF; DNA: TGTGCCAGCAGTTACCAACAGGGAACCTACGAGCAGTACTTC; V: TRBV6-5; size: many; D: NA; J: TRBJ2-7
CDR3: CAISERTASEAFF; DNA: TGTGCCATCAGTGAGAGGACAGCCTCTGAAGCTTTCTTT; V: TRBV10-3; size: many; D: NA; J: TRBJ1-1
CDR3: CASSLAPIWDSDLAKNIQYF; DNA: TGTGCCAGCAGCTTAGCCCCGATCTGGGACAGCGACCTAGCCAAAAACATTCAGTACTTC; V: TRBV7-9; size: many; D: TRBD1; J: TRBJ2-4
CDR3: CASSQGGANEQFF; DNA: TGCGCCAGCAGCCAAGGGGGGGCCAATGAGCAGTTCTTC; V: TRBV4-1; size: many; D: NA; J: TRBJ2-1
CDR3: CASSFKGNTQYF; DNA: TGTGCCAGCAGTTTTAAGGGTAATACGCAGTATTTT; V: TRBV27; size: many; D: NA; J: TRBJ2-3
CDR3: CASNRDGSTDTQYF; DNA: TGTGCCAGCAACAGGGACGGGAGCACAGATACGCAGTATTTT; V: TRBV7-3; size: NA; D: NA; J: TRBJ2-3
CDR3: CASSETEGLAGINEQFF; DNA: TGTGCCAGCAGCGAGACCGAGGGGCTAGCGGGGATCAATGAGCAGTTCTTC; V: TRBV11-1; size: many; D: TRBD2; J: TRBJ2-1
CDR3: CASSLGEQFF; DNA: TGTGCCAGCAGTTTGGGTGAGCAGTTCTTC; V: TRBV12-3/TRBV12-4; size: many; D: NA; J: TRBJ2-1
CDR3: CASSQTGGYEQYF; DNA: TGTGCCAGCAGCCAAACGGGGGGCTACGAGCAGTACTTC; V: TRBV11-3; size: few; D: TRBD2; J: TRBJ2-7
CDR3: CASSPWTGRQPQHF; DNA: TGTGCCAGCAGCCCCTGGACAGGTCGACAGCCCCAGCATTTT; V: TRBV2; size: NA; D: TRBD1; J: TRBJ1-5
CDR3: CASSLAPETEAFF; DNA: TGTGCCAGCAGCTTAGCCCCGGAGACTGAAGCTTTCTTT; V: TRBV11-2; size: NA; D: NA; J: TRBJ1-1
CDR3: CASSLVTVYGYTF; DNA: TGTGCCAGCAGCCTTGTGACCGTCTATGGCTACACCTTC; V: TRBV4-2; size: many; D: NA; J: TRBJ1-2
CDR3: CAWAGADTQYF; DNA: TGTGCCTGGGCAGGGGCAGATACGCAGTATTTT; V: TRBV30; size: NA; D: NA; J: TRBJ2-3
CDR3: CASRSNGNTEAFF; DNA: TGTGCCAGCAGGAGCAACGGGAACACTGAAGCTTTCTTT; V: TRBV6-4; size: many; D: NA; J: TRBJ1-1
CDR3: CASSLEPGDTGELFF; DNA: TGTGCCAGCAGCTTAGAACCCGGGGACACCGGGGAGCTGTTTTTT; V: TRBV11-2; size: few; D: NA; J: TRBJ2-2
CDR3: CASSERGFNTEAFF; DNA: TGTGCCAGCAGTGAGAGGGGATTTAACACTGAAGCTTTCTTT; V: TRBV25-1; size: many; D: NA; J: TRBJ1-1
CDR3: CASSRGGAGGTNYGYTF; DNA: TGTGCCAGCAGCAGGGGCGGGGCAGGGGGTACTAACTATGGCTACACCTTC; V: TRBV7-2; size: many; D: TRBD1; J: TRBJ1-2
CDR3: CASSKRGGTAYGYTF; DNA: TGTGCCAGCAGCAAAAGAGGGGGTACAGCTTATGGCTACACCTTC; V: TRBV7-2; size: NA; D: NA; J: TRBJ1-2
CDR3: CASSYSSAGNEQFF; DNA: TGTGCCAGCAGTTACTCGAGTGCGGGCAATGAGCAGTTCTTC; V: TRBV6-5; size: many; D: NA; J: TRBJ2-1
CDR3: CSASGWGRGAKNIQYF; DNA: TGCAGTGCTTCGGGTTGGGGGCGTGGGGCCAAAAACATTCAGTACTTC; V: TRBV20-1; size: many; D: NA; J: TRBJ2-4
CDR3: CSAREYTGVTRGYTF; DNA: TGCAGTGCTAGAGAATATACAGGGGTGACGAGAGGCTACACCTTC; V: TRBV20-1; size: few; D: TRBD1; J: TRBJ1-2
CDR3: CASSLGQGSSEQFF; DNA: TGTGCCAGCAGTTTAGGACAGGGGTCAAGTGAGCAGTTCTTC; V: TRBV7-2; size: many; D: TRBD1; J: TRBJ2-1
CDR3: CASSPRDRANTGELFF; DNA: TGTGCCAGCTCACCAAGGGACAGAGCGAACACCGGGGAGCTGTTTTTT; V: TRBV18; size: NA; D: TRBD1; J: TRBJ2-2
CDR3: CASSPTRGASSYNEQFF; DNA: TGTGCCAGCAGCCCCACCCGGGGGGCGAGCTCCTACAATGAGCAGTTCTTC; V: TRBV7-9; size: few; D: NA; J: TRBJ2-1
CDR3: CASSLAPSLQYF; DNA: TGTGCCAGCAGCTTAGCACCGTCCCTCCAGTACTTC; V: TRBV7-2; size: many; D: NA; J: TRBJ2-7